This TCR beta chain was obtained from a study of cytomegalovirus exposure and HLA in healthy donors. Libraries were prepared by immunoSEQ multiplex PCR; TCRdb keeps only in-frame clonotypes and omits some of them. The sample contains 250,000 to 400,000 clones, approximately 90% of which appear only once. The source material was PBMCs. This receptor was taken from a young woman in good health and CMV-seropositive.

In nucleotides, the CDR3 is TGCGCCAGCAGCTTGGCGAGACTAGCGGGATCAGAGACCCAGTACTTC. Protein sequence: CASSLARLAGSETQYF. The genes are TRBV5-1 and TRBJ2-5, with TRBD2 matching 11 bases. Trimming removed 0 bases from V and 4 bases from J; junction bases left unmatched: 5. Germline CDR1 reads SGHRS; CDR2 reads YFSETQ. This CDR3 has 16 residues. The full variable domain, rest sourced from reference TRBV5-1 and TRBJ2-5, is KAGVTQTPRYLIKTRGQQVTLSCSPISGHRSVSWYQQTPGQGLQFLFEYFSETQRNKGNFPGRFSGRQFSNSRSEMNVSTLELGDSALYLCASSLARLAGSETQYFGPGTRLLVL.